The TCR beta chain under discussion was sequenced for a study of T cell repertoires in cytomegalovirus infection. This clonotype occurred many times. Trimming pared 5 bases from V and 1 base from J, leaving 11 bases between. CDR3 length: 14 residues. Per germline, CDR1 SEHNR and CDR2 FQNEAQ (reference sequence). TCRdb fed the reads into MiXCR, producing one record per CDR3 protein. The table shows over 300,000 distinct CDR3 sequences, with over 7.5% occurring only once. This sequence joins TRBV7-9 and TRBJ2-5, with D perhaps TRBD2 (5 bases). Material: PBMCs. The receptor was derived from a human donor in good health (CMV status not recorded). Some clones in this sample may be carry-over from other donors' samples. The CDR3 DNA reads as TGTGCCAGCAGCCAAACTAGAGGCCAAGAGACCCAGTACTTC. This translates into CASSQTRGQETQYF. Filled out from reference TRBV7-9 and TRBJ2-5, the complete variable domain reads DTGVSQNPRHKITKRGQNVTFRCDPISEHNRLYWYRQTLGQGPEFLTYFQNEAQLEKSRLLSDRFSAERPKGSFSTLEIQRTEQGDSAMYLCASSQTRGQETQYFGPGTRLLVL.